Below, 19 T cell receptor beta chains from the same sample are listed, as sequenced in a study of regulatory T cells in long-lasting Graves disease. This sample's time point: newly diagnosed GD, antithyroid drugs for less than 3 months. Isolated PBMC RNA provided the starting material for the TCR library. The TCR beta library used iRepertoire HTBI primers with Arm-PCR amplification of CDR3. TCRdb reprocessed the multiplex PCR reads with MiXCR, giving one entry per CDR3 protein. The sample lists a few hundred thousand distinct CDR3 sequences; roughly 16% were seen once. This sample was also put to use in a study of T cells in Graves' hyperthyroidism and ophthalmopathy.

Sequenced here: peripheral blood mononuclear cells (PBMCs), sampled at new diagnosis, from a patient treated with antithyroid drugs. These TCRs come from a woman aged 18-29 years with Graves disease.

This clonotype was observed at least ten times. CDR3 nucleotide sequence: TGTGCCTGGAGTGAGGGACGGAATGAAAAACTGTTTTTT. It yields the protein CAWSEGRNEKLFF. The V call is TRBV30, the J call TRBJ1-4, with D perhaps TRBD1 (5 bases). The CDR3 contains 13 residues. Trimming cost V 1 base and J 5 bases, with 8 bases left between them. Germline-derived CDR1 and CDR2 are GTSNPN and SVGIG (reference sequence).

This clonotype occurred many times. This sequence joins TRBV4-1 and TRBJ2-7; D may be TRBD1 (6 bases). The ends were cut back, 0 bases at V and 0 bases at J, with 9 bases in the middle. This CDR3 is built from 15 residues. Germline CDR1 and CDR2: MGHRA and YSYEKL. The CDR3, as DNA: TGCGCCAGCAGCCAAGACAGGGGAAGCTCCTACGAGCAGTACTTC. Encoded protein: CASSQDRGSSYEQYF.

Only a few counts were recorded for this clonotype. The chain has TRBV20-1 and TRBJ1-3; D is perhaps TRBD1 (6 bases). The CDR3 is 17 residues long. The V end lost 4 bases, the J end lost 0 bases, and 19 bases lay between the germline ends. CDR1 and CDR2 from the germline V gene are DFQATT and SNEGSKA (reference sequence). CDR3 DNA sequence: TGCAGTGCTATGTTATCGGCTTGGACAGCCTCTGGAAACACCATATATTTT. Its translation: CSAMLSAWTASGNTIYF.

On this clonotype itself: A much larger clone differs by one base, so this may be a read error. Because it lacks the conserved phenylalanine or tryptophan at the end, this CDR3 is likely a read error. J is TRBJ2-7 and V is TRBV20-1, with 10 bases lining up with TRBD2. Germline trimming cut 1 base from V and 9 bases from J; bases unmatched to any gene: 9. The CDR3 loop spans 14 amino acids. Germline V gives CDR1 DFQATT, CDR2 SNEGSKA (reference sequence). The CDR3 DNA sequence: TGCAGTGCTAGAGGGGGGACTAGCGCGTGGGTGCAGTACTCC. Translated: CSARGGTSAWVQYS.

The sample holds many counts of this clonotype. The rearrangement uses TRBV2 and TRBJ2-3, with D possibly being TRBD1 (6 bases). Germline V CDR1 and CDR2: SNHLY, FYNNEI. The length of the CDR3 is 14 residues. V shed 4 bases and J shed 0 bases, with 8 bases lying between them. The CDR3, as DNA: TGTGCCAGCAGTGTAAGGGGGAGCACAGATACGCAGTATTTT. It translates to CASSVRGSTDTQYF.

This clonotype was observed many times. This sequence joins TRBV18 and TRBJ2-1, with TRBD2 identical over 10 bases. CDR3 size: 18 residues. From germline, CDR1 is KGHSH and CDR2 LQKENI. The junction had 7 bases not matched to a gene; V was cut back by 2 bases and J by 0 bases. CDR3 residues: CASSPRLSSGSSYNEQFF. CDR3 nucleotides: TGTGCCAGCTCACCAAGGTTGTCTAGCGGGAGCTCCTACAATGAGCAGTTCTTC.

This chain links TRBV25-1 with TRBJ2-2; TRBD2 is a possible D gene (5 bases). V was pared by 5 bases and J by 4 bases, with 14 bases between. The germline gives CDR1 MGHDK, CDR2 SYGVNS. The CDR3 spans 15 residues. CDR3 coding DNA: TGTGCCAGCAGTAAGAAGACCCGGGGCACCGGGGAGCTGTTTTTT. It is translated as CASSKKTRGTGELFF. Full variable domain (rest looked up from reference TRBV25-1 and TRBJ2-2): EADIYQTPRYLVIGTGKKITLECSQTMGHDKMYWYQQDPGMELHLIHYSYGVNSTEKGDLSSESTVSRIRTEHFPLTLESARPSHTSQYLCASSKKTRGTGELFFGEGSRLTVL.

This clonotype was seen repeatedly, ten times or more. CDR3 sequence reads: CASSPGGGLTDTQYF. For the CDR3, the DNA is TGTGCCAGCAGCCCGGGGGGGGGGCTGACAGATACGCAGTATTTT. The chain couples TRBV7-3 to TRBJ2-3; 8 bases line up with TRBD2. Germline CDR1 reads SGHTA; CDR2 reads FQGTGA. Germline trimming cut 5 bases from V and 3 bases from J; bases unmatched to any gene: 7. CDR3 length: 15 amino acids.

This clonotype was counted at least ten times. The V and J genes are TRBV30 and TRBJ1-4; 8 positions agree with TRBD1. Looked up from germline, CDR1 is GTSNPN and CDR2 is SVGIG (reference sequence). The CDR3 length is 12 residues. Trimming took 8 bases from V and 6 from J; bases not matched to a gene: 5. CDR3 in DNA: TGTGCCGGAAACAGGGGGTATGAAAAACTGTTTTTT. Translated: CAGNRGYEKLFF.

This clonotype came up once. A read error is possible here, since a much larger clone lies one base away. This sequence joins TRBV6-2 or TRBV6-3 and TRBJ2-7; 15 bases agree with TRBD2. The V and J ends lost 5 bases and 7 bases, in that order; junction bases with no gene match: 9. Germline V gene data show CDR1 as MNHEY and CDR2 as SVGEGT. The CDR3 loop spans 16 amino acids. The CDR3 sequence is CASSAGLAGGLNEQYF. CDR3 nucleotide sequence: TGTGCCAGCAGTGCAGGACTAGCGGGGGGGCTCAATGAGCAGTACTTC.

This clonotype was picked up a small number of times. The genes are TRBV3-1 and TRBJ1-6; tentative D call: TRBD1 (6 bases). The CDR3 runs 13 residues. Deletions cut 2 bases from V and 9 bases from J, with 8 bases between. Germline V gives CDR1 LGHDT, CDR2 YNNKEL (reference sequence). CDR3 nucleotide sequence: TGTGCCAGCAGCCAACAGGGGAGTTCACCCCTCCACTTT. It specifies CASSQQGSSPLHF.

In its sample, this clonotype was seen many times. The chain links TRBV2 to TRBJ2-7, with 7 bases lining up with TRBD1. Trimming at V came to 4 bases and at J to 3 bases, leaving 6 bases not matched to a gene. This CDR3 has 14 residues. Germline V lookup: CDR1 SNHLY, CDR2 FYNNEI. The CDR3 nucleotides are TGTGCCAGCAGTGGGAGACAGGGTGACTACGAGCAGTACTTC. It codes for CASSGRQGDYEQYF. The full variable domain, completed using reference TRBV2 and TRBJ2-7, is EPEVTQTPSHQVTQMGQEVILRCVPISNHLYFYWYRQILGQKVEFLVSFYNNEISEKSEIFDDQFSVERPDGSNFTLKIRSTKLEDSAMYFCASSGRQGDYEQYFGPGTRLTVT.

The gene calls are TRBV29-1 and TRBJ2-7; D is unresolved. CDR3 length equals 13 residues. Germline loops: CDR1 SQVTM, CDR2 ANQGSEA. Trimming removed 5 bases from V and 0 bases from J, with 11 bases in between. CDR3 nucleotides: TGCAGCGTTTTAACAGCCTTCTCCTACGAGCAGTACTTC. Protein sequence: CSVLTAFSYEQYF.

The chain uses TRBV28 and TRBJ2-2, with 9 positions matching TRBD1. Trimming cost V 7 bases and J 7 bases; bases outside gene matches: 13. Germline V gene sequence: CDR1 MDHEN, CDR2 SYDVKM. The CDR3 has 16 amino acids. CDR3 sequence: CASISGDRVVHGELFF. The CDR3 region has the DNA TGTGCCAGCATTTCTGGGGACAGGGTTGTTCACGGGGAGCTGTTTTTT.

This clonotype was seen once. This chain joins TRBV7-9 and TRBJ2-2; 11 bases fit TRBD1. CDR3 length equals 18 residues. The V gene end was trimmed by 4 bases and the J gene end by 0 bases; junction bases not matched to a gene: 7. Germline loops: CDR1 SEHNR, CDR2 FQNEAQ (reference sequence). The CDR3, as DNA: TGTGCCAGCAGCTCCGGCCGGACAGGGGGCGCGAACACCGGGGAGCTGTTTTTT. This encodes CASSSGRTGGANTGELFF.

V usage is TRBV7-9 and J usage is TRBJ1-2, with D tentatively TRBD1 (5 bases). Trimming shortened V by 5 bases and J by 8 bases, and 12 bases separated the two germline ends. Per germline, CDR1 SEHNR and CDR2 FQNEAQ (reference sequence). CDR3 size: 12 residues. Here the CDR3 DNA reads TGTGCCAGCAGCGGCCGGGGGGACGGCTACACCTTC. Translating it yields CASSGRGDGYTF.

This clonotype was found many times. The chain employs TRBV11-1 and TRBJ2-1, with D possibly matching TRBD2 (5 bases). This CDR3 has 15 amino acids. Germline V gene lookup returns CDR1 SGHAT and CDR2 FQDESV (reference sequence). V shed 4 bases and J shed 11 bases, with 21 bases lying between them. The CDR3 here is CASSSRWELNLKQFF. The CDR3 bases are TGTGCCAGCAGCTCTAGGTGGGAGTTGAATCTTAAGCAGTTCTTC.

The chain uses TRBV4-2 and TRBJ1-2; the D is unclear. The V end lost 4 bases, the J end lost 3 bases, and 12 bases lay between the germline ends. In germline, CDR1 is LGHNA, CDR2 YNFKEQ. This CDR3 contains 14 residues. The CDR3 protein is CASSPESRDYGYTF. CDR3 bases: TGTGCCAGCAGCCCAGAGTCTCGGGACTATGGCTACACCTTC.

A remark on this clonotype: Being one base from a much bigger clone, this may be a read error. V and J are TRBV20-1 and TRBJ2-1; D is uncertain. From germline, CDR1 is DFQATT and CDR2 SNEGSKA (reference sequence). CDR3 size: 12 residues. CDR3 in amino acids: CSGARTYNERFF. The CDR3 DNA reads TGCAGTGGAGCAAGGACCTACAATGAGCGGTTCTTC.